The 31 T cell receptor beta chains given below trace back to one sample, sequenced in a study of blood T cell repertoires in COVID-19. Only in-frame clones appear in the TCRdb table, and some are missing; sequencing was by immunoSEQ multiplex PCR. The sample includes a few hundred thousand clones, roughly 91% of them seen just once. Sequencing was done on a sample of PBMCs or T cells enriched from blood (not recorded which). These TCRs come from a young woman who had recovered from COVID-19.

V usage is TRBV7-9 and J usage is TRBJ1-1, with D possibly being TRBD1 (5 bases). Trimming stripped 2 bases from V and 5 bases from J, with 18 bases between. The CDR3 consists of 16 residues. Germline V lookup: CDR1 SEHNR, CDR2 FQNEAQ (reference sequence). The CDR3 spells CASSLKVRGFRTEAFF. The CDR3 nucleotides read TGTGCCAGCAGCTTAAAGGTTAGGGGCTTTCGGACTGAAGCTTTCTTT.

The chain recombines TRBV19 with TRBJ2-7; 9 positions match TRBD2. Per germline, CDR1 LNHDA and CDR2 SQIVND (reference sequence). The CDR3 contains 13 residues. With V trimmed by 9 bases and J by 13 bases, 16 bases remained unmatched. The CDR3 region is CARGGRRREGFYF. The CDR3 region has the DNA TGTGCCAGAGGCGGCCGTCGGCGGGAGGGGTTCTACTTC.

The chain uses TRBV21-1 and TRBJ2-7; the table assigns TRBD1, which was not confirmed against the DNA. TRBV21-1 is designated a pseudogene. CDR3 length: 14 residues. The CDR3 nucleotides are TGTGCCAGCAGCAAAGTCTCAGATATCTACGAGCAGTACTTC. Translated, it gives CASSKVSDIYEQYF.

V gene TRBV2 combines with J gene TRBJ1-4, with D unresolved. Between the trimmed V and J ends, which lost 7 bases and 7 bases, there was a span of 19 bases. CDR1 and CDR2 from the germline V gene are SNHLY and FYNNEI. The CDR3 spans 15 residues. The CDR3 nucleotides read TGTGCCAGCAACCCTAGGACGGCTGGGAGTGAAAAACTGTTTTTT. It encodes CASNPRTAGSEKLFF.

The chain carries TRBV6-5 and TRBJ2-3, with TRBD1 matching over 9 bases. Germline trimming cut 0 bases from V and 5 bases from J; bases unmatched to any gene: 6. Germline V CDR1 and CDR2: MNHEY, SVGAGI. The CDR3 covers 16 residues. Written as DNA, the CDR3 is TGTGCCAGCAGTTACTCTGGGACAGGGAGTCGAGATACGCAGTATTTT. This translates into CASSYSGTGSRDTQYF.

This clone was recorded at least ten times. J is TRBJ2-7 and V is TRBV7-6; 16 positions match TRBD2. In germline, CDR1 is SGHVS, CDR2 FNYEAQ. The J segment lost 1 base and the V segment lost 5 bases, leaving 5 bases of the junction unmatched. The CDR3 extends over 17 amino acids. The CDR3 sequence: CASSPGLAGGGSYEQYF. In DNA form, the CDR3 reads TGTGCCAGCAGCCCGGGACTAGCGGGAGGGGGTTCCTACGAGCAGTACTTC.

The chain has TRBV19 and TRBJ1-3; D call uncertain. The CDR3 has 17 residues. Trimming cost V 7 bases and J 6 bases, with 25 bases left between them. CDR1 LNHDA and CDR2 SQIVND come from the germline V gene (reference sequence). CDR3 loop: CASTSSHWAARENTIYF. DNA of the CDR3: TGTGCCAGTACTTCTAGCCACTGGGCCGCGCGTGAAAACACCATATATTTT.

The chain carries TRBV29-1 and TRBJ1-1; perhaps TRBD1 as D (5 bases). Trimming removed 7 bases at V and 2 bases at J, with 14 bases between. The germline CDR1 and CDR2 sequences are SQVTM and ANQGSEA. CDR3 length: 13 residues. The CDR3: CSARQPLNTEAFF. The CDR3 bases are TGCAGCGCCAGACAGCCGCTTAACACTGAAGCTTTCTTT.

The J gene is TRBJ1-1, the V gene TRBV18; no firm D call. V was shortened by 3 bases and J by 1 base, with 9 bases between the two germline ends. CDR1 is KGHSH, CDR2 LQKENI, per germline. This CDR3 is 14 amino acids long. The DNA for the CDR3 is TGTGCCAGCTCACCCAACAACAGGAACACTGAAGCTTTCTTT. Translated, it gives CASSPNNRNTEAFF.

The V gene is TRBV7-9, the J gene TRBJ1-1, with D perhaps matching TRBD1 (6 bases). The CDR3 sequence is 14 residues long. Trimming removed 6 bases at V and 1 base at J, with 12 bases between. The germline CDR1 and CDR2 sequences are SEHNR and FQNEAQ (reference sequence). The DNA for the CDR3 is TGTGCCAGCAGAGATACAGGGTGGAACACTGAAGCTTTCTTT. Encoded protein: CASRDTGWNTEAFF.

CDR3 loop: CASGLRTFRSYNEQFF. In DNA, the CDR3 is TGTGCTAGTGGCCTGAGGACTTTTCGGTCCTACAATGAGCAGTTCTTC. This sequence joins TRBV12-5 and TRBJ2-1, with D maybe TRBD2 (5 bases). Looked up from germline, CDR1 is LGHNT and CDR2 is FRNRAP. Trimming cost V 6 bases and J 1 base, with 16 bases left between them. The CDR3 totals 16 residues.

This chain connects TRBV7-9 to TRBJ2-7; TRBD1 matches 7 bases. The CDR3 covers 14 residues. V trimming: 1 base; J trimming: 7 bases; junction bases outside the gene matches: 7. Germline V lookup: CDR1 SEHNR, CDR2 FQNEAQ (reference sequence). Here the CDR3 reads CASSLGQGTREQYF. CDR3 nucleotides: TGTGCCAGCAGCTTAGGACAGGGAACTCGAGAGCAGTACTTC.

The chain combines TRBV6-5 with TRBJ1-2; unclear D gene. This CDR3 is built from 12 residues. Germline V gene data show CDR1 as MNHEY and CDR2 as SVGAGI. Trimming shortened V by 5 bases and J by 2 bases, and 6 bases separated the two germline ends. Here the CDR3 reads CASSPGNYGYTF. The DNA of the CDR3 is TGTGCCAGCAGTCCAGGAAACTATGGCTACACCTTC.

The V call is TRBV15, the J call TRBJ2-4; tentatively, D is TRBD1 (6 bases). Germline V gives CDR1 LNHNV, CDR2 YYDKDF (reference sequence). The CDR3 covers 14 residues. V was trimmed by 0 bases and J by 9 bases, leaving 12 bases between them. CDR3 coding DNA: TGTGCCACCAGCAGAGATACAGGGAGTAGCATTCAGTACTTC. Protein sequence: CATSRDTGSSIQYF.

The chain links TRBV28 to TRBJ2-3; 8 nucleotides align to TRBD1. V was pared by 7 bases and J by 3 bases, with 9 bases of the junction left unmatched. Looked up from germline, CDR1 is MDHEN and CDR2 is SYDVKM. This CDR3 contains 15 residues. The CDR3 nucleotides read TGTGCCAGCATTAGGCAGGGGGCGTTTACAGATACGCAGTATTTT. It specifies CASIRQGAFTDTQYF.

This chain links TRBV6-1 with TRBJ1-5; D is perhaps TRBD1 (5 bases). Germline V gene lookup returns CDR1 MNHNS and CDR2 SASEGT. This CDR3 region has 15 residues. The V end lost 2 bases, the J end lost 6 bases, and 14 bases lay between the germline ends. The CDR3 loop reads CASSEWGEGVQPQHF. DNA of the CDR3: TGTGCCAGCAGTGAATGGGGGGAAGGGGTTCAGCCCCAGCATTTT.

V gene TRBV7-3 combines with J gene TRBJ2-1, with D unclear. Germline assignment: CDR1 SGHTA and CDR2 FQGTGA. The CDR3 totals 14 residues. V lost 1 base, J lost 6 bases, and 10 bases lay in between. In DNA form, the CDR3 reads TGTGCCAGCAGCTTAATCGCGTCGGGCAATGAGCAGTTCTTC. Protein: CASSLIASGNEQFF.

The rearrangement uses TRBV3-1 (or the pseudogene TRBV3-2) and TRBJ1-5, with TRBD1 as a possible D gene (5 bases). The germline V and J ends were trimmed by 4 bases and 3 bases, with 13 bases remaining between them. In germline, CDR1 is LGHDT, CDR2 YNNKEL (reference sequence). The CDR3 spans 15 residues. The CDR3 here is CASSRGGDSNQPQHF. In DNA form, the CDR3 reads TGTGCCAGCAGCCGCGGCGGGGACTCCAATCAGCCCCAGCATTTT.

The chain couples TRBV6-2 or TRBV6-3 to TRBJ1-2; D is uncertain. Germline CDR1 reads MNHEY; CDR2 reads SVGEGT. Trimming shortened V by 2 bases and J by 0 bases, and 7 bases separated the two germline ends. The CDR3 is 14 amino acids. CDR3 loop: CASSYGGANYGYTF. In DNA form, the CDR3 reads TGTGCCAGCAGTTACGGCGGTGCTAACTATGGCTACACCTTC.

The chain combines TRBV3-1 (or the pseudogene TRBV3-2) with TRBJ2-1; 10 bases agree with TRBD2. The V segment lost 1 base and the J segment 1 base; nucleotides outside the gene matches: 10. This CDR3 comprises 19 residues. From germline, CDR1 is LGHDT and CDR2 YNNKEL (reference sequence). CDR3 in amino acids: CASSQGASGSKRSYNEQFF. The CDR3 DNA sequence: TGTGCCAGCAGCCAAGGGGCTAGCGGGAGCAAGAGGTCCTACAATGAGCAGTTCTTC.

In this sample, this clone turned up once. The chain carries TRBV5-6 and TRBJ2-7, with 7 bases identical to TRBD1. Germline CDR1 is SGHDT and CDR2 is YYEEEE. CDR3 size: 14 residues. V shed 4 bases, J shed 3 bases, and the junction held 7 bases outside the gene matches. The CDR3: CASSEDRVFYEQYF. CDR3 coding DNA: TGTGCCAGCAGCGAAGACAGGGTTTTCTACGAGCAGTACTTC.

The gene calls are TRBV2 and TRBJ1-2; D gene uncertain. Trimming left V 6 bases short and J 0 bases short, with 11 bases between. The CDR3 covers 14 residues. In germline, CDR1 is SNHLY, CDR2 FYNNEI. The CDR3: CASRATWSNYGYTF. CDR3 nucleotide sequence: TGTGCCAGCAGGGCAACATGGTCTAACTATGGCTACACCTTC.

The CDR3 reads CASSDLGTSGNNEQFF. The CDR3 DNA reads TGCGCCAGCAGTGACCTTGGGACTAGCGGTAACAATGAGCAGTTCTTC. J is TRBJ2-1 and V is TRBV10-1; 11 bases are a match to TRBD2. The germline V gene encodes CDR1 WNHNN and CDR2 SYGVQD (reference sequence). With V trimmed by 3 bases and J by 5 bases, 6 bases remained unmatched. The CDR3 totals 16 residues.

This clone was detected only a few times. J is TRBJ1-1 and V is TRBV9; TRBD1 aligns across 11 bases. The CDR3 consists of 17 residues. Germline CDR1 reads SGDLS; CDR2 reads YYNGEE. The V and J ends lost 3 bases and 7 bases, in that order; junction bases with no gene match: 14. In nucleotides, the CDR3 is TGTGCCAGCAGCGCTCAAGGACAGGGGGCGATGTCCTTTGAAGCTTTCTTT. Protein sequence: CASSAQGQGAMSFEAFF.

J is TRBJ1-5 and V is TRBV24-1; 7 bases are a match to TRBD1. The germline CDR1 and CDR2 sequences are KGHDR and SFDVKD. There are 17 residues in the CDR3. Germline trimming cut 1 base from V and 0 bases from J; bases unmatched to any gene: 5. CDR3 region: CATSDFVGTVSNQPQHF. The CDR3 DNA reads TGTGCCACCAGTGATTTCGTCGGGACAGTTAGCAATCAGCCCCAGCATTTT.

The chain has TRBV28 and TRBJ1-4, with 9 bases fitting TRBD1. Germline CDR1 MDHEN, CDR2 SYDVKM. This CDR3 spans 16 amino acids. V trimming: 5 bases; J trimming: 8 bases; junction bases outside the gene matches: 12. The CDR3 sequence is CASSPRTGVRREKLFF. The CDR3 nucleotides read TGTGCCAGCAGTCCGAGGACAGGGGTTCGTCGCGAAAAACTGTTTTTT.

The V gene is TRBV7-3, the J gene TRBJ2-3, with TRBD1 identical over 8 bases. Germline assignment: CDR1 SGHTA and CDR2 FQGTGA. Trimming cost V 4 bases and J 2 bases; bases outside gene matches: 5. There are 15 residues in the CDR3. DNA for the CDR3: TGTGCCAGCAGCTCCACAGGGGGGCTCACAGATACGCAGTATTTT. It specifies CASSSTGGLTDTQYF. Full variable domain (remainder filled in from reference TRBV7-3 and TRBJ2-3): GAGVSQTPSNKVTEKGKYVELRCDPISGHTALYWYRQSLGQGPEFLIYFQGTGAADDSGLPNDRFFAVRPEGSVSTLKIQRTERGDSAVYLCASSSTGGLTDTQYFGPGTRLTVL.

The gene calls are TRBV5-1 and TRBJ1-4; 7 bases line up with TRBD1. Germline assignment: CDR1 SGHRS and CDR2 YFSETQ. The CDR3 spans 16 residues. The V and J ends lost 0 bases and 6 bases, in that order; junction bases with no gene match: 8. CDR3 DNA: TGCGCCAGCAGCTTGGGGGCTCGGAGGGGGCATGAAAAACTGTTTTTT. This encodes CASSLGARRGHEKLFF. The full variable domain, its missing parts supplied by reference TRBV5-1 and TRBJ1-4, is KAGVTQTPRYLIKTRGQQVTLSCSPISGHRSVSWYQQTPGQGLQFLFEYFSETQRNKGNFPGRFSGRQFSNSRSEMNVSTLELGDSALYLCASSLGARRGHEKLFFGSGTQLSVL.

The chain has TRBV24-1 and TRBJ1-2; D is unclear. CDR3 length equals 12 residues. Germline-derived CDR1 and CDR2 are KGHDR and SFDVKD. V lost 4 bases and J 6 bases, leaving 8 bases between the germline ends. The CDR3 DNA follows: TGTGCCACCAGTGACCGGGGAGATGGCTACACCTTC. Residues: CATSDRGDGYTF.

The chain joins TRBV27 to TRBJ2-2; a weak D match, TRBD2 (5 bases). The CDR3 contains 16 residues. Germline-derived CDR1 and CDR2 are MNHEY and SMNVEV (reference sequence). Trimming removed 2 bases at V and 1 base at J, with 11 bases between. CDR3 sequence: CASSLGVGGNTGELFF. The CDR3 DNA sequence: TGTGCCAGCAGTTTAGGGGTCGGAGGGAACACCGGGGAGCTGTTTTTT.

The gene calls are TRBV11-2 and TRBJ1-1; D gene unclear. Germline V lookup: CDR1 SGHAT, CDR2 FQNNGV. Trimming took off 5 bases at V and 6 bases at J, with 19 bases between the two ends. This CDR3 is built from 15 residues. CDR3 nucleotides: TGTGCCAGCAGCACAATTAAGGGAGCCCGCCCTGAAGCTTTCTTT. Residues: CASSTIKGARPEAFF.